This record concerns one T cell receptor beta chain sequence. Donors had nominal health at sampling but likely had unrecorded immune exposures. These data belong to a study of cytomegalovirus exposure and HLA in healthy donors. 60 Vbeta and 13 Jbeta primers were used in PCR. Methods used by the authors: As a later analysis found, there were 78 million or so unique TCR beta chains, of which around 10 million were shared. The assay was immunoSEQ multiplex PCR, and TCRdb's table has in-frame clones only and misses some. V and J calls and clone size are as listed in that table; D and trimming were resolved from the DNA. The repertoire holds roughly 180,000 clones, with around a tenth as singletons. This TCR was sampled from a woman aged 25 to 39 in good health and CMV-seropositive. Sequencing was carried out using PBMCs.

The CDR3, as DNA: TGTGCCAGCAGCCAAGGCCCCCTGACAGGGGGACTTCAGCCCCAGCATTTT. Translation gives CASSQGPLTGGLQPQHF. The chain has TRBV4-2 and TRBJ1-5; 9 bases map to TRBD1. The V gene's germline CDR1 is LGHNA and CDR2 YNFKEQ. This CDR3 region has 17 residues. Losses at the gene ends were 1 base for V and 6 bases for J; bases not matched to a gene: 10.